This TCR beta chain was captured in a study of radiotherapy plus CTLA-4 blockade in lung cancer. Study-wide context: Across the patients, objective responses occurred in more than 15%, and disease control in 31%.

The table came from immunoSEQ multiplex PCR; TCRdb's copy has only in-frame clones and leaves some out. The sample lists tens of thousands of clones, approximately 77% seen once, with approximately 10% in the top ten. As for this clone: What it binds is unknown.

Focal radiation was given together with CTLA-4 blockade (ipilimumab) to patients with chemo-refractory metastatic non-small-cell lung cancer. Study-level findings and limits: Reported findings show early blood T cell clone dynamics, with interferon-beta, best predicted response. In blood, after radiotherapy plus ipilimumab, tumor-derived TCR clones expanded.

V shed 3 bases, J shed 7 bases, and the junction held 6 bases outside the gene matches. The CDR3 extends over 14 amino acids. In germline, CDR1 is WSHSY, CDR2 SAAADI. This TCR derives from a human donor with non-small cell lung cancer who had stable disease on radiotherapy plus ipilimumab. This sample comprised peripheral blood, obtained from a patient treated with radiotherapy plus ipilimumab. The chain joins TRBV10-2 to TRBJ1-2, with 9 bases aligning to TRBD1. CDR3 region: CASSDGTGSGGYTF. In DNA, the CDR3 is TGCGCCAGCAGTGACGGGACAGGGAGTGGTGGCTACACCTTC.